This T cell receptor beta chain was obtained from a study of radiation and T cells in renal cell carcinoma. Germline V CDR1 and CDR2: MGHRA, YSYEKL. Trimming stripped 0 bases from V and 5 bases from J, with 13 bases between. The length of the CDR3 is 16 residues. Only in-frame clones appear in the TCRdb table, and some are missing; sequencing was by immunoSEQ multiplex PCR. Here the sample spans approximately 140,000 clones, about 87% being singletons. Described time point: baseline pretreatment blood. Treatment noted: 15 Gy SBRT to primary tumor, nephrectomy 4 weeks later. The sequences come from blood, collected from a patient whose treatment included radiotherapy and nephrectomy. The rearrangement links TRBV4-1 to TRBJ1-4; D is ambiguous. The source of this sequence is a woman between 65 and 79 years old with renal cell carcinoma. As DNA, the CDR3 is TGCGCCAGCAGCCAAGAAACTTGGCAGCAGAATGAAAAACTGTTTTTT. This gives the protein CASSQETWQQNEKLFF.